This note documents a single TCR beta chain sequence. This entry comes from a study of blood T cell repertoires in COVID-19. At the level of the study: Sources were T cells, B-cell-depleted T cells, or PBMCs; the material itself was cDNA or gDNA.

V lost 6 bases, J lost 14 bases, and 25 bases lay in between. Germline V gene data show CDR1 as MNHEY and CDR2 as SVGAGI. This CDR3 contains 14 residues. In the authors' methods: Amplified reference gene primers provided the basis for estimating nucleated cell counts. Measured with immunoSEQ multiplex PCR; TCRdb has only the in-frame clones, and not every one. That table furnishes V, J and clone size, whereas the DNA furnished D and trimming. The sample consists of hundreds of thousands of clones, roughly 90% of them appearing once. Sequenced input: peripheral blood. The chain employs TRBV6-5 and TRBJ1-2; D uncertain. The sequence came from a human donor in a cohort sampled during active COVID-19. The CDR3 loop is CASSGAPPSPWRTF. In DNA, the CDR3 is TGTGCCAGCAGCGGAGCCCCTCCGTCTCCCTGGAGGACCTTC.